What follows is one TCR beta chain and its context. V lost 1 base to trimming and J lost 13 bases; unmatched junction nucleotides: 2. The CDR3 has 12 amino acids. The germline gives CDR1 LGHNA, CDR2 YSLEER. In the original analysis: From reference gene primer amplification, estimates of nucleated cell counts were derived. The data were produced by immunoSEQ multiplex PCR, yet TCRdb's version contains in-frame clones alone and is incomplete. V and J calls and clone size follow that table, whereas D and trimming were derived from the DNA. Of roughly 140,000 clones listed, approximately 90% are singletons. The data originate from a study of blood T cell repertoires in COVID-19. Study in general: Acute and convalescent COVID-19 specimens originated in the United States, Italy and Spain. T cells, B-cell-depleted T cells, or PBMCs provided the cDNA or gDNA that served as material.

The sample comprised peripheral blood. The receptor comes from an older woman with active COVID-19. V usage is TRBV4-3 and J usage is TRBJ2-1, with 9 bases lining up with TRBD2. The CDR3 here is CASSQGTSVQFF. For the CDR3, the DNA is TGCGCCAGCAGCCAAGGGACTAGCGTACAGTTCTTC.